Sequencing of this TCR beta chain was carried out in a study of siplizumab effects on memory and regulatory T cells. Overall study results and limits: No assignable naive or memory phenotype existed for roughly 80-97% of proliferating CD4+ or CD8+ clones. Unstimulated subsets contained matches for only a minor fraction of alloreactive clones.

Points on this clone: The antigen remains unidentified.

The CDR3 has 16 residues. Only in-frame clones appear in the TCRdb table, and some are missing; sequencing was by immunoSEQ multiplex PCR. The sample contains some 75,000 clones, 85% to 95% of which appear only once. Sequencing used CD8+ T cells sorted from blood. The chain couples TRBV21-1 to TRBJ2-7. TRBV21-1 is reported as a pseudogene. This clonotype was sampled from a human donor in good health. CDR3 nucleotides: TGTGCCAGCAGCAAAGGGGGGACGAGTGTGGACTACGAGCAGTACTTC. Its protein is CASSKGGTSVDYEQYF.